One T cell receptor (beta chain) is described in this entry. This entry comes from a study of CD8 T cells in Susac syndrome. Looked up from germline, CDR1 is SGHTA and CDR2 is FQGNSA. Trimming took off 1 base at V and 3 bases at J, with 13 bases between the two ends. The CDR3 runs to 15 residues. With random hexamers, roughly 0.5 to 1 ug RNA was reverse transcribed. The authors amplified TCR beta CDR3 across 54 Vbeta and 13 Jbeta using immunoSEQ multiplex PCR. TCRdb called the immunoSEQ multiplex PCR reads again in MiXCR, with one record for every CDR3 protein. The data contain roughly 80,000 distinct CDR3 sequences, 85% to 95% of them singletons. TCR beta sequences were obtained from blood CD8+ and CD4+ T cells. Negative isolation was applied to CD8+ and CD4+ T cells, and FACS enrichment was applied to TEMRA cells.

The sequenced sample was CD8+ T cells from PBMCs. V gene TRBV7-2 combines with J gene TRBJ2-7, with D perhaps matching TRBD2 (6 bases). The receptor comes from a human donor in good health. The CDR3 region has the DNA TGTGCCAGCAGCTTAGTGGCGGGGCCAAACTACGAGCAGTACTTC. Its protein is CASSLVAGPNYEQYF.